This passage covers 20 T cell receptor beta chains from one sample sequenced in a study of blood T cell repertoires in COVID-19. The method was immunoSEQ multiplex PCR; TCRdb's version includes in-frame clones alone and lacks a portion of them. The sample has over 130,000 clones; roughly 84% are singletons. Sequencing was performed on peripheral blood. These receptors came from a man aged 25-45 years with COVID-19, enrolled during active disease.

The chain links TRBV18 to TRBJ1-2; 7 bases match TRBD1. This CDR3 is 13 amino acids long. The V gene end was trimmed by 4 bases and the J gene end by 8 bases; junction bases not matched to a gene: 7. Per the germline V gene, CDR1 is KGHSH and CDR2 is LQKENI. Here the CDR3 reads CASSLGTARGYTF. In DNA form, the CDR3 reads TGTGCCAGCTCACTCGGGACAGCCCGCGGCTACACCTTC.

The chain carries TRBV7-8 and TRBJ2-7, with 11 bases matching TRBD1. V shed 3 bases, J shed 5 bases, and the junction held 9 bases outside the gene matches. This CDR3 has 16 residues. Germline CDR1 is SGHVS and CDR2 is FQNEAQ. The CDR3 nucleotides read TGTGCCAGCAGCTTTTTAGGTCGGGGACAGGGGGACGAGCAGTACTTC. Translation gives CASSFLGRGQGDEQYF.

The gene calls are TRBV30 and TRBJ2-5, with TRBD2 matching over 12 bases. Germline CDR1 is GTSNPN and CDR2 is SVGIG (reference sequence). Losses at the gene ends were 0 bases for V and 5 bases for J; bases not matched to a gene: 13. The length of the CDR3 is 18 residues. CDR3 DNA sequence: TGTGCCTGGAGTGTGGGACTAGCGGGTCCCGGAGGCCCGGAGACCCAGTACTTC. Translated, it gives CAWSVGLAGPGGPETQYF.

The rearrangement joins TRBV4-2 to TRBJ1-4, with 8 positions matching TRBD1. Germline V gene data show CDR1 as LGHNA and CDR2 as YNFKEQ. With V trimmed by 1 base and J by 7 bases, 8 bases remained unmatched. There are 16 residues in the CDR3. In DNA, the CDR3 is TGTGCCAGCAGCCAAGGAGGGGCAGGGGGCGGTGAAAAACTGTTTTTT. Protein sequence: CASSQGGAGGGEKLFF.

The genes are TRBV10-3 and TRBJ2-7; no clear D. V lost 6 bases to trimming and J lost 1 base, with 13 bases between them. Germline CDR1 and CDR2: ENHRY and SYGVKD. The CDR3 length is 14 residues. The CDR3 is CAISRGGPSYEQYF. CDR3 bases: TGTGCCATCAGCAGAGGTGGCCCTTCCTACGAGCAGTACTTC.

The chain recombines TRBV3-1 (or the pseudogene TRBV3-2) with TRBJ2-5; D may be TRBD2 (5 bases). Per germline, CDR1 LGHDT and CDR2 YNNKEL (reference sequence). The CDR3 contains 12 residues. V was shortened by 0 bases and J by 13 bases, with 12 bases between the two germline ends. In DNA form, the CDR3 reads TGTGCCAGCAGCCAAGATCGGAGGATTTTGTACTTC. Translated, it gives CASSQDRRILYF.

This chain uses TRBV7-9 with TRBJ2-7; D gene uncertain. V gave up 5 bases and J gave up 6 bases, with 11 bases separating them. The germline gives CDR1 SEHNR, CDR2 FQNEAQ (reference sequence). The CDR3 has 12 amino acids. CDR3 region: CASSRDFGEQYF. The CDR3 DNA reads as TGTGCCAGCAGCCGTGACTTCGGCGAGCAGTACTTC.

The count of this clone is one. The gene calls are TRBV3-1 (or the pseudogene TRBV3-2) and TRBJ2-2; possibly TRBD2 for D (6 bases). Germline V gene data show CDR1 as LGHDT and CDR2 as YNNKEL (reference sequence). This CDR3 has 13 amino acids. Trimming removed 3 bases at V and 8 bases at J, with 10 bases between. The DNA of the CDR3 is TGTGCCAGCAGCCACTTAGCGGTGGGGGAGCTGTTTTTT. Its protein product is CASSHLAVGELFF.

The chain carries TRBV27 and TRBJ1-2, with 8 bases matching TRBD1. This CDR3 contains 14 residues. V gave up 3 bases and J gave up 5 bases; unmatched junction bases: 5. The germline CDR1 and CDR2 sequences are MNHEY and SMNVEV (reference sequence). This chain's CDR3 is CASSLGDRGYGYTF. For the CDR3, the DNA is TGTGCCAGCAGTTTGGGTGACAGGGGTTATGGCTACACCTTC.

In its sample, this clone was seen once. The CDR3 loop is CASRSLAGGPGTQYF. CDR3 nucleotide sequence: TGTGCCAGCAGATCACTAGCGGGAGGGCCGGGTACGCAGTATTTT. The V and J genes are TRBV27 and TRBJ2-3; 13 bases fit TRBD2. CDR1 is MNHEY and CDR2 is SMNVEV in the germline V gene (reference sequence). This CDR3 comprises 15 residues. V lost 6 bases, J lost 8 bases, and 8 bases stayed unmatched.

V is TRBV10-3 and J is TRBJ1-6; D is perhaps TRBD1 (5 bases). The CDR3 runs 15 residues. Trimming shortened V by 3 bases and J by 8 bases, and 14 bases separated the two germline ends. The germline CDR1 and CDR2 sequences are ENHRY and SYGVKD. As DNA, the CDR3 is TGTGCCATCAGTGAAAGGCAGGGCGCGCATTCACCCCTCCACTTT. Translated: CAISERQGAHSPLHF.

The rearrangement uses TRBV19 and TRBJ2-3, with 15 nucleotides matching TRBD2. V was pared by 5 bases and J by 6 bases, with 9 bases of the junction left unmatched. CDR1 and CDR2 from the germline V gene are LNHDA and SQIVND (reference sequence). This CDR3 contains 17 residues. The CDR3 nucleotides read TGTGCCAGTAGTTGGGGACTAGCGGGAGGTCCCGGGGATACGCAGTATTTT. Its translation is CASSWGLAGGPGDTQYF.

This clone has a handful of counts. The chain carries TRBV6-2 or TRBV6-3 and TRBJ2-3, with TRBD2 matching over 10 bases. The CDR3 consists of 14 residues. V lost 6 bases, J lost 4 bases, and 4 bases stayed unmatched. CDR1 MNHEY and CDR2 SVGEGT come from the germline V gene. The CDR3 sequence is CASSASGSPDTQYF. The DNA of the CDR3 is TGTGCCAGCAGCGCTAGCGGGAGCCCAGATACGCAGTATTTT.

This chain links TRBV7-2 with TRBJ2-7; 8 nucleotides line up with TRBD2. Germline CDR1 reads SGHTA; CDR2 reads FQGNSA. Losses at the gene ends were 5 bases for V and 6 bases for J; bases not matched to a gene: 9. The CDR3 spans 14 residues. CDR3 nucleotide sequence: TGTGCCAGCAGCCCCTCGGGGGGGTTGGGCGAGCAGTACTTC. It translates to CASSPSGGLGEQYF.

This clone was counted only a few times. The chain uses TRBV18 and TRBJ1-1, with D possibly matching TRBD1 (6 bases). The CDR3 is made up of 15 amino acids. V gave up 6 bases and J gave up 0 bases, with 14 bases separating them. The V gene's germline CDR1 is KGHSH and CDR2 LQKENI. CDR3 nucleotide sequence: TGTGCCAGCTCTTCAGGGGTTAGTATGAACACTGAAGCTTTCTTT. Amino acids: CASSSGVSMNTEAFF.

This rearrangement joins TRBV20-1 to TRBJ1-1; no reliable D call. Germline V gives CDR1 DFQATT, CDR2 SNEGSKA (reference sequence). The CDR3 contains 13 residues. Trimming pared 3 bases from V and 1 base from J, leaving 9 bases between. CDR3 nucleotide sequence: TGCAGTGCTAGTCAGGTGTCGAACACTGAAGCTTTCTTT. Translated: CSASQVSNTEAFF.

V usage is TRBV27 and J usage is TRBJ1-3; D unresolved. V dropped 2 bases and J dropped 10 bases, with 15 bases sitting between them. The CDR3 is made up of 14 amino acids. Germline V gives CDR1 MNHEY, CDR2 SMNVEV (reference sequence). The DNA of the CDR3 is TGTGCCAGCAGTTTAACCCCCCTAAAGTGGACCATATATTTT. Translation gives CASSLTPLKWTIYF.

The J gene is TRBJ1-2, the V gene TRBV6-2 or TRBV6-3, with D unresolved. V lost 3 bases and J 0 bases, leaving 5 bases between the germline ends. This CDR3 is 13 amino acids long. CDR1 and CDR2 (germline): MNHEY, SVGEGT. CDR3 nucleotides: TGTGCCAGCAGTTATGGCACTAACTATGGCTACACCTTC. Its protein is CASSYGTNYGYTF.

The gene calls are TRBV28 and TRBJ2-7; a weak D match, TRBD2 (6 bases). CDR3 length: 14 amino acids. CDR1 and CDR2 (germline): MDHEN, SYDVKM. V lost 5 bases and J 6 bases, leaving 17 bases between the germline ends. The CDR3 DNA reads TGTGCCAGCAGTCAACTAGCTGGGGCCCGCGAGCAGTACTTC. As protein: CASSQLAGAREQYF.

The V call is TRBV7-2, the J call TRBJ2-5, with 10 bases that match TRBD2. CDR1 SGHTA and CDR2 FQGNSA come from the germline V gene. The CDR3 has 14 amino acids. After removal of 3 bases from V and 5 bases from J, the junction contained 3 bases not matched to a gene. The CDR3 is CASSLGTSAETQYF. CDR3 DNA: TGTGCCAGCAGCTTGGGGACTAGCGCCGAGACCCAGTACTTC.